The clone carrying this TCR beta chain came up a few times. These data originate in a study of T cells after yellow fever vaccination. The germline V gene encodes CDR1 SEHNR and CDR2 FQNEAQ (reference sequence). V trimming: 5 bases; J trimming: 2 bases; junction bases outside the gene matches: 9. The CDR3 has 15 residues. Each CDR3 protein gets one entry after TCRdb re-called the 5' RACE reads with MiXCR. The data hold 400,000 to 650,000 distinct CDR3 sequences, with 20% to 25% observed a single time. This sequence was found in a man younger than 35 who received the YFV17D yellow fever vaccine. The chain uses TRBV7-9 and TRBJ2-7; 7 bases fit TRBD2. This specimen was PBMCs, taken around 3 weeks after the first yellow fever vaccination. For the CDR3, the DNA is TGTGCCAGCAGCGCCCGGGCGAGCGGGGCCTACGAGCAGTACTTC. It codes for CASSARASGAYEQYF.